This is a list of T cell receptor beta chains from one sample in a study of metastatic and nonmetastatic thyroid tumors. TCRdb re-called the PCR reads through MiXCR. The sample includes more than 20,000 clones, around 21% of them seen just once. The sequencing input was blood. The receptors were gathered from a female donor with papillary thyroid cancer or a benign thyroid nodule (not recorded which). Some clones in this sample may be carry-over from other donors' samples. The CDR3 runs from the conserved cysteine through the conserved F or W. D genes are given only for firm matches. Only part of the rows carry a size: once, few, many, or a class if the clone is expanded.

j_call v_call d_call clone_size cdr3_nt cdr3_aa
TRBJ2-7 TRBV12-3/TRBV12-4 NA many TGTGCCAGCAGTTTTCATCAGAGCTCCGACGAGCAGTACTTC CASSFHQSSDEQYF
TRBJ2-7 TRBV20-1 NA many TGCAGTGCTAGAGATCGGGTCACCTTTTACGAGCAGTACTTC CSARDRVTFYEQYF
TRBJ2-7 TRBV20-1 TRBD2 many TGCAGTGCTAGGGAGGGACTAGCGGGAGGGGATTCCTACGAGCAGTACTTC CSAREGLAGGDSYEQYF
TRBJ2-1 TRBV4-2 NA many TGTGCCAGCAGCCAAGTTCTAGAGGATGAGCAGTTCTTC CASSQVLEDEQFF
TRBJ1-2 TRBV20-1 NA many TGCAGTGCTCCTCGGGGCCCTGGCTACACCTTC CSAPRGPGYTF
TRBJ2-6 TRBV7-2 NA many TGTGCCAGCAGCCCCATAGTCGGGGCCAACGTCCTGACTTTC CASSPIVGANVLTF
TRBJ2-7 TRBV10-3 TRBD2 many TGTGCCATCAGGGGGGGGTGCGAGCAGTACTTC CAIRGGCEQYF
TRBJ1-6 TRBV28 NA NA TGTGCCAGCAGTTTCTCCCTCAATTCACCCCTCCACTTT CASSFSLNSPLHF
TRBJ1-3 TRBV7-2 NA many TGTGCCAGCAGCTTAGCATCGACGGCGGGAAACACCATATATTTT CASSLASTAGNTIYF
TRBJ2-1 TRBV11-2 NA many TGTGCCAGCAGCTTAGTAAGACAGCACAATGAGCAGTTCTTC CASSLVRQHNEQFF
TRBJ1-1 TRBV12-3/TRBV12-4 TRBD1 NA TGTGCCAGCAGCTTGTATTTGACAGGGGGAAACACTGAAGCTTTCTTT CASSLYLTGGNTEAFF
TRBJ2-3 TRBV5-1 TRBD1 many TGCGCCAGCAGCTCGGACAGGGGCAGCACAGATACGCAGTATTTT CASSSDRGSTDTQYF
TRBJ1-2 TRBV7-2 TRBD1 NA TGTGCCAGCAGCTTAGCGGGGACAGGGACCTATGGCTACACCTTC CASSLAGTGTYGYTF
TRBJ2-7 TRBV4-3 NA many TGCGCCAGCAGCCAACAGGATTCCTACGAGCAGTACTTC CASSQQDSYEQYF
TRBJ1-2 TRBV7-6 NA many TGTGCCAGCAGCCCCCTCAGGGAGAACTATGGCTACACCTTC CASSPLRENYGYTF
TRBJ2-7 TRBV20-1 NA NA TGCAGTGCTAGGTTGGAGTCTGGCTACGAGCAGTACTTC CSARLESGYEQYF
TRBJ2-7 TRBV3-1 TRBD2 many TGTGCCAGCAGCCAAGGCAGACTAGCGGTCTTGGACGAGCAGTACTTC CASSQGRLAVLDEQYF
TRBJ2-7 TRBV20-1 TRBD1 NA TGCAGTGCTCAGGACAGGTCGGCACTTAGGTACGAGCAGTACTTC CSAQDRSALRYEQYF
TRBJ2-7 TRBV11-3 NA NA TGTGCCAGCAGCCCTCGGGGGCTCTCCTACGAGCAGTACTTC CASSPRGLSYEQYF
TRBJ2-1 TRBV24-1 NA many TGTGCCACCAGTGATTTGGCAGCGGAAAACTACAATGAGCAGTTCTTC CATSDLAAENYNEQFF
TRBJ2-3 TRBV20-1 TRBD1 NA TGCAGCGCTGGACAGGGGGTGACCGATACGCAGTATTTT CSAGQGVTDTQYF
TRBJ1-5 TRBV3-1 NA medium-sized TGTGCCAGCAGCCAAAACGGGGCGGCTCAGCCCCAGCATTTT CASSQNGAAQPQHF
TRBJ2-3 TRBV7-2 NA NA TGTGCCAGCAGGTCGGGAGCCGGCTCAGATACGCAGTATTTT CASRSGAGSDTQYF
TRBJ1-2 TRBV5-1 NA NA TGCGCCACGTCCCAGAACCGAGATATCTATGGCTACACCTTC CATSQNRDIYGYTF
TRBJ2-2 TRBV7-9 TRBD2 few TGTGCCAGCATCGAGACTAGCTGTAGCGCCGGGGAGCTGTTTTTT CASIETSCSAGELFF
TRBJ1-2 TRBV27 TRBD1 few TGTGCCAGCAGTCCCTCAGCTTGGACAGGGAGGGATGGCTACACCTTC CASSPSAWTGRDGYTF
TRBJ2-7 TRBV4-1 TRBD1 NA TGCGCCAGCAGCCCCGGACAGGGGGGGTACGAGCAGTACTTC CASSPGQGGYEQYF
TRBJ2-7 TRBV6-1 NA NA TGTGCCAGCAGCCCCCAAGGCGTGCACGAGCAGTACTTC CASSPQGVHEQYF
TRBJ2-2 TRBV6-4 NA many TGTGCCAGCAGTGACGGGCGGGCCGAGACCGGGGAGCTGTTTTTT CASSDGRAETGELFF
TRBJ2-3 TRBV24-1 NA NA TGTGCCACCAGTGCTCACTACACAGATACGCAGTATTTT CATSAHYTDTQYF
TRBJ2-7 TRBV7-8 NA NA TGTGCCAGCAGCCTAGCACAGGGTTTCTCCTACGAGCAGTACTTC CASSLAQGFSYEQYF
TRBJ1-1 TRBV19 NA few TGTGCCAGTAGTCGACCGACAGAAGGTGAAGCTTTCTTT CASSRPTEGEAFF
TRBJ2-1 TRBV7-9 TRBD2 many TGTGCCAGCAGACTGGGACTAGCGGGCTACAATGAGCAGTTCTTC CASRLGLAGYNEQFF